These 22 T cell receptor beta chains came from one sample sequenced in a study of T cell responses to AZD1222 COVID-19 vaccine. The repertoire was sequenced with immunoSEQ multiplex PCR; TCRdb's copy has only in-frame clones and lacks some. The data show approximately 200,000 clones, about nine tenths seen once. The sequenced sample was peripheral blood, obtained on day 0 of MenACWY control vaccination. Receptors originate from an adult in good health.

This chain uses TRBV25-1 with TRBJ2-1; tentatively, D is TRBD1 (5 bases). The CDR3 loop spans 15 amino acids. V was clipped by 5 bases and J by 5 bases, with 16 bases between them. From germline, CDR1 is MGHDK and CDR2 SYGVNS. The CDR3: CASSTGARSDNEQFF. The CDR3 coding sequence is TGTGCCAGCAGTACAGGCGCCCGCTCGGACAATGAGCAGTTCTTC.

This chain uses TRBV27 with TRBJ2-1; 12 nucleotides line up with TRBD2. V lost 6 bases to trimming and J lost 7 bases; unmatched junction nucleotides: 10. The germline V gene has CDR1 MNHEY and CDR2 SMNVEV (reference sequence). The CDR3 contains 16 residues. The CDR3 region is CASRWTSGTGGNEQFF. The CDR3 bases are TGTGCCAGCAGGTGGACTAGCGGGACGGGGGGGAATGAGCAGTTCTTC.

This CDR3 is CASSSGGSGQPQHF. The CDR3 DNA reads as TGTGCCAGCAGTTCTGGGGGGTCAGGGCAGCCCCAGCATTTT. The V and J genes are TRBV6-2 or TRBV6-3 and TRBJ1-5; the D gene is possibly TRBD1 (5 bases). The germline V gene has CDR1 MNHEY and CDR2 SVGEGT. The CDR3 consists of 14 residues. V was shortened by 4 bases and J by 7 bases, with 14 bases between the two germline ends.

The chain joins TRBV3-1 (or the pseudogene TRBV3-2) to TRBJ2-2; 7 positions agree with TRBD2. Germline loops: CDR1 LGHDT, CDR2 YNNKEL (reference sequence). The CDR3 is 16 amino acids. The V and J ends lost 0 bases and 4 bases, in that order; junction bases with no gene match: 5. CDR3: CASSQDGREITGELFF. The CDR3 DNA reads as TGTGCCAGCAGCCAAGATGGGCGGGAGATCACCGGGGAGCTGTTTTTT.

This clone was seen just once. V and J are TRBV5-1 and TRBJ2-5; TRBD2 matches 9 bases. The trim removed 7 bases at V and 5 bases at J, leaving 9 bases unmatched. Germline V gene lookup returns CDR1 SGHRS and CDR2 YFSETQ. CDR3 size: 14 residues. This CDR3 reads CASGAGGIDETQYF. In nucleotides, the CDR3 is TGCGCCAGCGGAGCGGGGGGAATTGATGAGACCCAGTACTTC.

The chain recombines TRBV3-1 (or the pseudogene TRBV3-2) with TRBJ2-2; D not certain. Germline V CDR1 and CDR2: LGHDT, YNNKEL (reference sequence). The CDR3 contains 14 residues. With 6 bases removed from V and 3 bases from J, the gap between germline ends came to 11 bases. The CDR3 region has the DNA TGTGCCAGCAGATGGACCTCCGACACCGGGGAGCTGTTTTTT. Translation: CASRWTSDTGELFF.

The V call is TRBV30, the J call TRBJ1-5; D may be TRBD1 (6 bases). The CDR3 runs 15 residues. Per germline, CDR1 GTSNPN and CDR2 SVGIG (reference sequence). Between the trimmed V and J ends, which lost 0 bases and 4 bases, there was a span of 13 bases. In DNA form, the CDR3 reads TGTGCCTGGAGTGTTGGGGGGACAACAAATCAGCCCCAGCATTTT. It translates to CAWSVGGTTNQPQHF. The variable domain in full, with the rest retrieved from reference TRBV30 and TRBJ1-5, is SQTIHQWPATLVQPVGSPLSLECTVEGTSNPNLYWYRQAAGRGLQLLFYSVGIGQISSEVPQNLSASRPQDRQFILSSKKLLLSDSGFYLCAWSVGGTTNQPQHFGDGTRLSIL.

The V and J genes are TRBV5-1 and TRBJ2-2; 9 nucleotides line up with TRBD1. The CDR3 length is 16 residues. Trimming took 0 bases from V and 3 from J; bases not matched to a gene: 3. Germline-derived CDR1 and CDR2 are SGHRS and YFSETQ. The CDR3 sequence is CASSLGDRVDTGELFF. CDR3 coding DNA: TGCGCCAGCAGCTTGGGGGACAGGGTTGACACCGGGGAGCTGTTTTTT.

The V and J genes are TRBV5-1 and TRBJ1-5; TRBD1 agrees at 10 bases. Germline CDR1 reads SGHRS; CDR2 reads YFSETQ. The CDR3 sequence is 15 residues long. V trimming: 4 bases; J trimming: 2 bases; junction bases outside the gene matches: 3. CDR3 amino acids: CASSAGTGGNQPQHF. CDR3 DNA: TGCGCCAGCAGCGCCGGGACAGGGGGCAATCAGCCCCAGCATTTT.

This sequence joins TRBV5-4 and TRBJ2-4; 11 positions match TRBD1. This CDR3 comprises 14 residues. Germline CDR1 reads SGHNT; CDR2 reads YYREEE (reference sequence). The junction had 3 bases not matched to a gene; V was cut back by 3 bases and J by 7 bases. The CDR3 protein is CASSSRDRGNIQYF. CDR3 coding DNA: TGTGCCAGCAGCTCCCGGGACAGGGGGAACATTCAGTACTTC.

The CDR3 sequence is CASSPRNGELFF. The CDR3 DNA reads as TGTGCCAGCTCACCACGCAACGGGGAGCTGTTTTTT. The chain couples TRBV18 to TRBJ2-2, with no clear D. V lost 1 base, J lost 7 bases, and 4 bases lay in between. There are 12 residues in the CDR3. CDR1 KGHSH and CDR2 LQKENI come from the germline V gene.

This rearrangement joins TRBV6-5 to TRBJ2-7; possibly TRBD1 or TRBD2 for D (5 bases each). Looked up from germline, CDR1 is MNHEY and CDR2 is SVGAGI. The CDR3 contains 14 residues. Between the trimmed V and J ends, which lost 6 bases and 7 bases, there was a span of 19 bases. In DNA, the CDR3 is TGTGCCAGCAGACCCGGACGGGCCGAGGGGGAGCAGTACTTC. Translated, it gives CASRPGRAEGEQYF.

The chain couples TRBV7-2 to TRBJ2-7; possibly TRBD1 for D (6 bases). Germline V gives CDR1 SGHTA, CDR2 FQGNSA. CDR3 length: 14 residues. V lost 1 base to trimming and J lost 2 bases, with 9 bases between them. The CDR3 coding sequence is TGTGCCAGCAGCTTAGGACAGGTACCCTACGAGCAGTACTTC. This translates into CASSLGQVPYEQYF. The full variable domain, completed using reference TRBV7-2 and TRBJ2-7, is GAGVSQSPSNKVTEKGKDVELRCDPISGHTALYWYRQSLGQGLEFLIYFQGNSAPDKSGLPSDRFSAERTGGSVSTLTIQRTQQEDSAVYLCASSLGQVPYEQYFGPGTRLTVT.

The chain combines TRBV7-9 with TRBJ2-7, with 8 positions matching TRBD1. Trimming removed 5 bases from V and 5 bases from J; junction bases left unmatched: 5. Germline CDR1 and CDR2: SEHNR and FQNEAQ (reference sequence). CDR3 size: 13 residues. The CDR3 DNA follows: TGTGCCAGCAGCCCAGGGGGCGCGGACGAGCAGTACTTC. Its translation is CASSPGGADEQYF.

The V and J genes are TRBV5-1 and TRBJ1-1, with a weak D call TRBD1 (6 bases). Germline V gene sequence: CDR1 SGHRS, CDR2 YFSETQ. The length of the CDR3 is 14 residues. Trimming removed 4 bases from V and 1 base from J, with 11 bases in between. CDR3 coding DNA: TGCGCCAGCAGCGGGGACAACCAGAACACTGAAGCTTTCTTT. Its translation is CASSGDNQNTEAFF.

The genes are TRBV30 and TRBJ2-1; tentative D call: TRBD1 (6 bases). Trimming stripped 2 bases from V and 8 bases from J, with 10 bases between. This CDR3 is 12 amino acids long. The V gene's germline CDR1 is GTSNPN and CDR2 SVGIG (reference sequence). The CDR3 spells CAWSLQGHEQFF. The CDR3 DNA is TGTGCCTGGAGTCTCCAGGGGCATGAGCAGTTCTTC.

This clone was found a few times. The rearrangement uses TRBV6-5 and TRBJ2-7; perhaps TRBD1 as D (6 bases). The germline V gene encodes CDR1 MNHEY and CDR2 SVGAGI. Trimming pared 6 bases from V and 0 bases from J, leaving 15 bases between. This CDR3 is built from 15 residues. CDR3 coding DNA: TGTGCCAGCAGCCGCTCCGGGACACACTCCTACGAGCAGTACTTC. Amino acids: CASSRSGTHSYEQYF.

The chain uses TRBV5-1 and TRBJ2-7; D gene unclear. CDR3 length: 14 amino acids. Trimming removed 0 bases from V and 3 bases from J, with 10 bases in between. Per germline, CDR1 SGHRS and CDR2 YFSETQ. DNA of the CDR3: TGCGCCAGCAGCTTGGGCCAGTTGAACTACGAGCAGTACTTC. Protein sequence: CASSLGQLNYEQYF.

The rearrangement uses TRBV7-9 and TRBJ1-3; 7 nucleotides agree with TRBD1. After removal of 3 bases from V and 8 bases from J, the junction contained 7 bases not matched to a gene. This CDR3 is built from 14 residues. The germline CDR1 and CDR2 sequences are SEHNR and FQNEAQ (reference sequence). The DNA of the CDR3 is TGTGCCAGCAGCTTCGAGGGGGCAGAAGACACCATATATTTT. It yields the protein CASSFEGAEDTIYF.

This clone was detected only a few times. The chain couples TRBV30 to TRBJ1-3, with D uncertain. V was clipped by 1 base and J by 4 bases, with 5 bases between them. Germline V lookup: CDR1 GTSNPN, CDR2 SVGIG (reference sequence). This CDR3 has 12 amino acids. The CDR3 sequence is CAWSGRGNTIYF. CDR3 coding DNA: TGTGCCTGGAGTGGCAGGGGAAACACCATATATTTT.

This chain uses TRBV5-6 with TRBJ2-7; D might be TRBD1 (5 bases). Germline V gene lookup returns CDR1 SGHDT and CDR2 YYEEEE. V shed 1 base and J shed 0 bases, with 8 bases lying between them. This CDR3 has 14 residues. CDR3 region: CASSLLQASYEQYF. CDR3 DNA: TGTGCCAGCAGCTTGTTACAGGCCTCCTACGAGCAGTACTTC.

The gene calls are TRBV19 and TRBJ2-7, with D perhaps TRBD1 (5 bases). CDR1 is LNHDA, CDR2 SQIVND, per germline (reference sequence). With 8 bases removed from V and 1 base from J, the gap between germline ends came to 12 bases. CDR3 length: 13 residues. CDR3 DNA: TGTGCCAGTGGAGACAGTCAGTCCTACGAGCAGTACTTC. It specifies CASGDSQSYEQYF.